The clone carrying this T cell receptor (beta chain) was found many times. This record belongs to a study of spatial heterogeneity in lung cancer. This CDR3 is built from 15 residues. In germline, CDR1 is MRHNA, CDR2 SNTAGT. Trimming cost V 3 bases and J 0 bases, with 11 bases left between them. The time point: sample taken at primary tumor resection. Each TCR cDNA molecule carried a unique molecular identifier. A single record per CDR3 protein comes from TCRdb applying MiXCR to the 5' RACE reads. The top ten clones hold approximately 31% of a sample with about 7,900 distinct CDR3 sequences, about 4.5% of them seen once.

The receptor was derived from a male donor with early-stage non-small cell lung cancer. V gene TRBV6-4 combines with J gene TRBJ1-1, with D unresolved. The sample was PBMCs, taken at surgery. CDR3 loop: CASSETGIMNTEAFF. DNA for the CDR3: TGTGCCAGCAGTGAAACCGGGATCATGAACACTGAAGCTTTCTTT.